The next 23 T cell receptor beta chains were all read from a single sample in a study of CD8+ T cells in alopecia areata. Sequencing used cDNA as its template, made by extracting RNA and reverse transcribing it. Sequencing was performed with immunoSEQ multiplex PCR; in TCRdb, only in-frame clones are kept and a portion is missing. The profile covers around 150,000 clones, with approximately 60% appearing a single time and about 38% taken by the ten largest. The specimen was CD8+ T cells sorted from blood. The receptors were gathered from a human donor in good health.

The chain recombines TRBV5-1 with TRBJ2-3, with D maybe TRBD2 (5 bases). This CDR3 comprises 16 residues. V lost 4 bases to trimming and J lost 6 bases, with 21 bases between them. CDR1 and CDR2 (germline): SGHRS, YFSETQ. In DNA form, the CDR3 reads TGCGCCAGCAGCCCCCGGAGCGGCCCAACGGGGGATACGCAGTATTTT. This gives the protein CASSPRSGPTGDTQYF.

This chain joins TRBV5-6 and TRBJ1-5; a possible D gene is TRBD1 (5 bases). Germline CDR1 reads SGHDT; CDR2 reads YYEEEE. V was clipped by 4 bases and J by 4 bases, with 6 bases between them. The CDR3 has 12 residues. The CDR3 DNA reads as TGTGCCAGCAGCCGGGGGAATCAGCCCCAGCATTTT. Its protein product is CASSRGNQPQHF.

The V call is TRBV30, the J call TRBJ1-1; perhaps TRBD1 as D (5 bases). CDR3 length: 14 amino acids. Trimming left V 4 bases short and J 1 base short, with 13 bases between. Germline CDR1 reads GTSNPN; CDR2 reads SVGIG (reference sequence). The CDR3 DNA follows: TGTGCCTGGACCCCCCGGGGCAGGAACACTGAAGCTTTCTTT. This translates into CAWTPRGRNTEAFF.

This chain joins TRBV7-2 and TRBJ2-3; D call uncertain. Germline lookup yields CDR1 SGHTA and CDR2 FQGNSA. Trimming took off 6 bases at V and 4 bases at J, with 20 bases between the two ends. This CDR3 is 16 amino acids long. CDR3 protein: CASSSTTGRAADTQYF. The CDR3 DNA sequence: TGTGCCAGCAGTTCAACCACCGGACGGGCGGCAGATACGCAGTATTTT.

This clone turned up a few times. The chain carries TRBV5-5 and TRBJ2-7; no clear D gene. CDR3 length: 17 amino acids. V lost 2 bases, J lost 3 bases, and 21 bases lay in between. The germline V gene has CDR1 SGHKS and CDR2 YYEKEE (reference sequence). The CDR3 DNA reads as TGTGCCAGCAGCTTCCGTCCAATCAACCTTGACAACTACGAGCAGTACTTC. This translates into CASSFRPINLDNYEQYF.

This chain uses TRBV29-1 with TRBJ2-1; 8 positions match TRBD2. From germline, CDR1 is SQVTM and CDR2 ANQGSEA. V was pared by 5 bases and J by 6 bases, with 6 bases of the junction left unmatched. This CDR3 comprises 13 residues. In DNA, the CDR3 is TGCAGCGTTACCGGGGCGGGGGGCAATGAGCAGTTCTTC. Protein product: CSVTGAGGNEQFF.

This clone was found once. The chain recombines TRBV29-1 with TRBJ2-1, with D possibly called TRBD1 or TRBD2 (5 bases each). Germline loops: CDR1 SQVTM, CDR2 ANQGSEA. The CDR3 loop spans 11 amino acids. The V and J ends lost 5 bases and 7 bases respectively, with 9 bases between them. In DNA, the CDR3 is TGCAGCGTTCAGGGACGGAATGAGCAGTTCTTC. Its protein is CSVQGRNEQFF.

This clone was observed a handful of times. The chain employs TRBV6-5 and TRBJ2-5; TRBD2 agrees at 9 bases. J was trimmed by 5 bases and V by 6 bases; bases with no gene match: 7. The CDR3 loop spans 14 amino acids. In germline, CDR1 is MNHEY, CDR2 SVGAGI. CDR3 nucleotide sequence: TGTGCCAGCAGAGCGGGACTAGCCAAGGAGACCCAGTACTTC. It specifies CASRAGLAKETQYF.

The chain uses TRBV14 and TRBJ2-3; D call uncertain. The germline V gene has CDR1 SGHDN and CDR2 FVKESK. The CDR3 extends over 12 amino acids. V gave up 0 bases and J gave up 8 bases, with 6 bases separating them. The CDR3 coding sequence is TGTGCCAGCAGCCAAGAGCCCCTTACGCAGTATTTT. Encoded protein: CASSQEPLTQYF.

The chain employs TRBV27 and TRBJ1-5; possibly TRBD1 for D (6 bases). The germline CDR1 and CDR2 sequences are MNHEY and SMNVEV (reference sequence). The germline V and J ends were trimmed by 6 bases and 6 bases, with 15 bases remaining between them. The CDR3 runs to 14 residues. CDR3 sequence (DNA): TGTGCCAGCAGAGAAGGGGGGCTTGGTCAGCCCCAGCATTTT. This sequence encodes CASREGGLGQPQHF.

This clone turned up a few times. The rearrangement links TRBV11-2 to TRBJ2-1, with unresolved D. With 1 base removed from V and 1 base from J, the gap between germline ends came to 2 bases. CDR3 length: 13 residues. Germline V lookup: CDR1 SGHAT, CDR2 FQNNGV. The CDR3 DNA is TGTGCCAGCAGCTTAGGGTCCTACAATGAGCAGTTCTTC. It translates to CASSLGSYNEQFF.

The DNA of the CDR3 is TGCGCCAGCAGCCAGAGAGGGAGGACAGGGGGCAACACCGGGGAGCTGTTTTTT. Encoded protein: CASSQRGRTGGNTGELFF. The chain recombines TRBV4-1 with TRBJ2-2; 11 bases match TRBD1. V gave up 3 bases and J gave up 2 bases; unmatched junction bases: 8. In germline, CDR1 is MGHRA, CDR2 YSYEKL. The length of the CDR3 is 18 residues.

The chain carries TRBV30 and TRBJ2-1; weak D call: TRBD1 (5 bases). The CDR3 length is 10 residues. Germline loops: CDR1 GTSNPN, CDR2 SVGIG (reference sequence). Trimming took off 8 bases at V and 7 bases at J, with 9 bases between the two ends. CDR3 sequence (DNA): TGTGCCGAAGGGGTAAATGAGCAGTTCTTC. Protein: CAEGVNEQFF.

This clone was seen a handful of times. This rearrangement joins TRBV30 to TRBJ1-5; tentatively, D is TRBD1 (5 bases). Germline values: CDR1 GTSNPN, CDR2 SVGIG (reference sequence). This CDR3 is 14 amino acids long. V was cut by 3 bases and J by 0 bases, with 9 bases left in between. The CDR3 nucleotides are TGTGCCTGGAGGAGCAGGGATAGCAATCAGCCCCAGCATTTT. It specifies CAWRSRDSNQPQHF. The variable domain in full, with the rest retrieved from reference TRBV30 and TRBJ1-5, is SQTIHQWPATLVQPVGSPLSLECTVEGTSNPNLYWYRQAAGRGLQLLFYSVGIGQISSEVPQNLSASRPQDRQFILSSKKLLLSDSGFYLCAWRSRDSNQPQHFGDGTRLSIL.

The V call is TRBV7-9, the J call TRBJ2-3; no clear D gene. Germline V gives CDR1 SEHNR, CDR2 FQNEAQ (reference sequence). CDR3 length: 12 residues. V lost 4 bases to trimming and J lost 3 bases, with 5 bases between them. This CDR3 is CASSSGTDTQYF. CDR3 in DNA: TGTGCCAGCAGCTCCGGGACAGATACGCAGTATTTT.

CDR3: CASRGQGYGYTF. CDR3 DNA sequence: TGTGCCAGCAGAGGACAGGGGTATGGCTACACCTTC. This sequence joins TRBV25-1 and TRBJ1-2, with 9 nucleotides matching TRBD1. The ends lost 6 bases at V and 5 bases at J; junction bases unmatched: 1. This CDR3 has 12 amino acids. Germline V gene sequence: CDR1 MGHDK, CDR2 SYGVNS.

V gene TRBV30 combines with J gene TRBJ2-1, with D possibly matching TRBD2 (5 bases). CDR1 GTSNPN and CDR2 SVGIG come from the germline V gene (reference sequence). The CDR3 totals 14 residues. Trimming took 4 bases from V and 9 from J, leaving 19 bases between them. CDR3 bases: TGTGCCTGGACTGAGGGCGTGGGTTGGGGTGAGCAGTTCTTC. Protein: CAWTEGVGWGEQFF.

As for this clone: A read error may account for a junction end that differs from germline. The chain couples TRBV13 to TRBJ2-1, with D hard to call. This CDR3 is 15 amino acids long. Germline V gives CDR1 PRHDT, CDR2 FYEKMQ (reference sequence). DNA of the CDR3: TGTGCCAGCAGCCCCCGCGTGCACTCCAACAATGAGCAGTTCTTC. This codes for CASSPRVHSNNEQFF. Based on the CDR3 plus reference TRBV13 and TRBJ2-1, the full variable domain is AAGVIQSPRHLIKEKRETATLKCYPIPRHDTVYWYQQGPGQDPQFLISFYEKMQSDKGSIPDRFSAQQFSDYHSELNMSSLELGDSALYFCASSPRVHSNNEQFFGPGTRLTVL.

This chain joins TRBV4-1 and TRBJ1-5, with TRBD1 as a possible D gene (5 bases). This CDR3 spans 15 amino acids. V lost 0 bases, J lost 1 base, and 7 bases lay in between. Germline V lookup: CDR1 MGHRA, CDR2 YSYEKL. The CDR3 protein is CASSQDRDSNQPQHF. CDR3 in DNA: TGCGCCAGCAGCCAAGATCGGGACAGCAATCAGCCCCAGCATTTT.

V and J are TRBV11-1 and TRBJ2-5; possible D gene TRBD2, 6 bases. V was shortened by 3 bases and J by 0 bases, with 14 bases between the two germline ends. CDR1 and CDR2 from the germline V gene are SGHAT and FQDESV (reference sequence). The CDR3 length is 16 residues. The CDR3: CASSFGGSAYQETQYF. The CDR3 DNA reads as TGTGCCAGCAGCTTCGGGGGAAGCGCGTACCAAGAGACCCAGTACTTC.

In DNA form, the CDR3 reads TGCAGCGTTGTTTCCATGGGGTCCTACGAGCAGTACTTC. Residues: CSVVSMGSYEQYF. The rearrangement uses TRBV29-1 and TRBJ2-7; D is ambiguous. CDR1 SQVTM and CDR2 ANQGSEA come from the germline V gene. This CDR3 has 13 amino acids. With 4 bases removed from V and 1 base from J, the gap between germline ends came to 11 bases.

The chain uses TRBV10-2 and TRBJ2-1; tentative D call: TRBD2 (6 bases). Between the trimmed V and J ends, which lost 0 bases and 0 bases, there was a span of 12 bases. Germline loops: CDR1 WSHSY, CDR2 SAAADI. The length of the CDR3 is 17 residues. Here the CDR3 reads CASSESPSAYSYNEQFF. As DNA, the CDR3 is TGCGCCAGCAGTGAGTCGCCTAGCGCCTACTCCTACAATGAGCAGTTCTTC.

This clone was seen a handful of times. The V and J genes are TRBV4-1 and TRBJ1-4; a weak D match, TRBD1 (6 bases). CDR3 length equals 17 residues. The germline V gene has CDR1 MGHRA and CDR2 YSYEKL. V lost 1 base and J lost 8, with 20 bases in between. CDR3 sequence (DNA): TGCGCCAGCAGCCAAGGTCCGTGGGGGGCGATGGACGAAAAACTGTTTTTT. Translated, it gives CASSQGPWGAMDEKLFF.